The present TCR beta chain was sequenced within a study of blood T cell repertoires in COVID-19. Looking at the study overall: Spain, Italy and the United States supplied samples that represented acute and convalescent COVID-19. PBMCs, B-cell-depleted T cells, or T cells were the source of the cDNA or gDNA that made up the material.

V lost 1 base, J lost 4 bases, and 6 bases stayed unmatched. The CDR3 covers 15 residues. Germline assignment: CDR1 GTSNPN and CDR2 SVGIG (reference sequence). As originally analysed: By means of reference gene primer amplification, nucleated cell counts were estimated. Profiling relied on immunoSEQ multiplex PCR, and the TCRdb table lists in-frame clones only, not all of them. From that table come the V and J calls and clone size; the DNA was used to work out D and trimming. Among some 130,000 clones, roughly four fifths were seen once, and the ten largest hold roughly 10%. This chain uses TRBV30 with TRBJ2-5, with TRBD2 identical over 10 bases. This TCR was recovered from a human donor in a cohort sampled during active COVID-19. The specimen was peripheral blood. CDR3: CAWSGKRGGGETQYF. The DNA of the CDR3 is TGTGCCTGGAGTGGAAAGCGGGGGGGAGGAGAGACCCAGTACTTC.